This entry is about one T cell receptor (beta chain). Its antigen is currently not known. No much larger clone exists at a distance of one base, and base qualities are not known. TCR beta repertoires were profiled from peripheral blood of about a dozen young patients with multiple sclerosis to demonstrate the VDJtools post-analysis software. The multiple sclerosis patients were children and adolescents between 6 and 15 years of age. The CDR3 numbers 14 residues from cysteine through phenylalanine. Kept here is only the CDR3 DNA, which spans 42 bases and is read in frame from base 1. Sequences SGHRS (CDR1) and YFSETQ (CDR2) are obtained from the germline V gene. After removal of 0 bases from V and 12 bases from J, the junction retains 12 bases not matched to a gene. This sample was taken from a study of post-analysis software for immune sequencing data (dated by TCRdb to about 2015). Study-wide context: Recorded disease courses included relapsing-remitting, secondary progressive and progressive-relapsing multiple sclerosis, with some patients lacking subtype annotation. A subset of samples was prepared in parallel using single-end sample barcoding, then pooled and co-amplified after Illumina adapter ligation. Patient repertoires were compared against 11 to 12 previously published healthy control repertoires from donors aged roughly 6 to 27 years. General findings and caveats noted by the study authors: Direct clustering with F measure revealed strong co-clustering of samples prepared in the same batch, which led to a batch-effect correction. Significantly higher frequencies in patients than in controls were found for five or six TRBV segments, including TRBV5-6, TRBV5-1 and TRBV20-1. Compared with controls, multiple sclerosis patients had significantly lower normalized Chao1 diversity, a finding suggesting substantial peripheral T-cell clonal expansion. The control group was slightly older than the multiple sclerosis patient group.

The method behind the library was PCR. Sequencing used an Illumina HiSeq 2500. Unique molecular identifiers were incorporated into TCR beta cDNA libraries to reduce PCR and sequencing biases. Every 1 to 10 million input T cells yielded around 500,000 cDNA molecules, meaning each molecule approximated one T cell. The patient libraries were prepared and sequenced using the same protocol as the earlier healthy control dataset. Within a given batch, samples were prepared together, multiplexed and sequenced on the same HiSeq lane. Concerning the study's data processing: Raw barcoded reads were processed with MIGEC, and single-read molecular identifier groups were discarded before consensus assembly and CDR3 extraction. Clonotype tables were post-analysed with VDJtools, normalizing diversity by down-sampling all datasets to the smallest sample size. Repertoire overlap clustering matched CDR3 amino acid but not nucleotide sequences to correct batch-related cross-sample contamination. Through fastp at Q25 and MiXCR, TCRdb rebuilt clones from the public reads, retaining in-frame beta chains. Here each entry gathers all rows of one CDR3 protein and keeps the most common genes and DNA. The V and J calls were determined by TCRdb, not by the authors. For this sample the table gives hundreds of thousands of distinct CDR3 sequences, of which roughly 27% were detected only once. The ten biggest clones cover approximately 0.6% of the sample.

This receptor was taken from a girl aged 10-17 years with multiple sclerosis. The chain is encoded by TRBV5-1 joined to TRBJ2-7, with 7 central nucleotides matching TRBD2. Sequencing was carried out using blood. The CDR3 corresponds to CASSLGLAEQLRYF. The sequenced DNA: TGCGCCAGCAGCTTGGGGCTAGCGGAACAGCTACGGTACTTC.